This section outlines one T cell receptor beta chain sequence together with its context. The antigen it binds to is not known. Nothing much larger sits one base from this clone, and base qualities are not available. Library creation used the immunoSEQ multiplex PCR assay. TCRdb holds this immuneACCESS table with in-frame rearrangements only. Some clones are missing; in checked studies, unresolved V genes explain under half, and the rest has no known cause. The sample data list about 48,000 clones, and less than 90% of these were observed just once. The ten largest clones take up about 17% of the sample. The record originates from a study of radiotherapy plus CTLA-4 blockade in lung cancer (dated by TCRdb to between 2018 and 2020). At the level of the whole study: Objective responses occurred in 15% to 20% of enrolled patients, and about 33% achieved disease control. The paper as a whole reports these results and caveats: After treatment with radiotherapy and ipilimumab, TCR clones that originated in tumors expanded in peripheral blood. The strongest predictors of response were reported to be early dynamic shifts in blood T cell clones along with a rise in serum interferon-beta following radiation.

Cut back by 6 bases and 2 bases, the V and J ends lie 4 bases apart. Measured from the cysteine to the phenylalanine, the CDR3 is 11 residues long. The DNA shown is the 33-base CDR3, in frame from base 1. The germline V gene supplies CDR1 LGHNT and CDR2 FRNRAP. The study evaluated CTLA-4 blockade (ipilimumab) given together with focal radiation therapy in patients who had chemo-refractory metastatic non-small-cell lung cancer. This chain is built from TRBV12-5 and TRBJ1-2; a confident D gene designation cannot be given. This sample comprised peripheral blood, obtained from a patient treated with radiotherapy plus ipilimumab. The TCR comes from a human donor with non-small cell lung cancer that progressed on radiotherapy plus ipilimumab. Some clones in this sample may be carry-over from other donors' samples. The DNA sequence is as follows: TGTGCTAGTGGGGCAAACTATGGCTACACCTTC. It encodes CASGANYGYTF.